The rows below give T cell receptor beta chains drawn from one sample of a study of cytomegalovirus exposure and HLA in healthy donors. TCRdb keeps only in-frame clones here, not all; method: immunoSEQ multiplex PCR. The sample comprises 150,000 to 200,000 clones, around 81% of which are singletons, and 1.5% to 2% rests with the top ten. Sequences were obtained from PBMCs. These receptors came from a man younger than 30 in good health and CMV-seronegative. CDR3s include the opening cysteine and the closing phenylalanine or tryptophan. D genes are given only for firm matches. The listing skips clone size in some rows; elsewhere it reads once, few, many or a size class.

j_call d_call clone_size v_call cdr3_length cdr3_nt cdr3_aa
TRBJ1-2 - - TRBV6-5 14 TGTGCCAGCAGTTACGATGGACAAAGATATGGCTACACCTTC CASSYDGQRYGYTF
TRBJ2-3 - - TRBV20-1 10 TGCAGTGCTAGGCTAAATACGCAGTATTTT CSARLNTQYF
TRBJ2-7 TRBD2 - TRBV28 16 TGTGCCAGCAGTTTGTCACGGGGGGGTTGGGCCTACGAGCAGTACTTC CASSLSRGGWAYEQYF
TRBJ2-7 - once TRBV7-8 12 TGTGCCAGCAGCCCTCCGTCCTACGAGCAGTACTTC CASSPPSYEQYF
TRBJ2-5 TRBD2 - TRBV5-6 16 TGTGCCAGCAGCTTGGAGCGGGGGGTCCAGGGGGAGACCCAGTACTTC CASSLERGVQGETQYF
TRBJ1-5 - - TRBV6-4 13 TGTGCCAGCAGACTTACTCGCACTCAGCCCCAGCATTTT CASRLTRTQPQHF
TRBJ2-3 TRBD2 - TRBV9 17 TGTGCCAGCAGCCCTAGAGGCGGGGGGGCCTATACAGATACGCAGTATTTT CASSPRGGGAYTDTQYF
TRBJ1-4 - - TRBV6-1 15 TGTGCCAGCACTTCCGGTCAGGCGGGGGATGAAAAACTGTTTTTT CASTSGQAGDEKLFF
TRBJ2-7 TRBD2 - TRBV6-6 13 TGTGCCAGCAGTTACCAGCGGGACTACGAGCAGTACTTC CASSYQRDYEQYF
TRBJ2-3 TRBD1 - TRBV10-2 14 TGCGCCAGCAGTATAAGGACAGGGACAGATACGCAGTATTTT CASSIRTGTDTQYF
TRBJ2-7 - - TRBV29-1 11 TGCAGCGCTGTGTACAATTACGAGCAGTACTTC CSAVYNYEQYF
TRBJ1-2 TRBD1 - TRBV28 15 TGTGCCAGCAGTTATGGGGACAGGCCTAACTATGGCTACACCTTC CASSYGDRPNYGYTF
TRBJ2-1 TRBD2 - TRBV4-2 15 TGTGCCAGCAGCCAACTAGCGGGAGAGGAGGATGAGCAGTTCTTC CASSQLAGEEDEQFF
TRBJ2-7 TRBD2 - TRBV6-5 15 TGTGCCAGCCGCAAAGGCGGGGGGCTCTCCTACGAGCAGTACTTC CASRKGGGLSYEQYF
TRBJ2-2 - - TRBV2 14 TGTGCCAGCAGTGAAGACAGATACACCGGGGAGCTGTTTTTT CASSEDRYTGELFF
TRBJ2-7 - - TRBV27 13 TGTGCCAGCAGTTTATCGGCAGGTCCGGTGCAGTACTTC CASSLSAGPVQYF
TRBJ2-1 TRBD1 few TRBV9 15 TGTGCCAGCAGCGTAGATCAGGGGGCCAACAATGAGCAGTTCTTC CASSVDQGANNEQFF
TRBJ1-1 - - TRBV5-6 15 TGTGCCAGCAGCTTGAGGGCGGGGGGAAGGCCTGAAGCTTTCTTT CASSLRAGGRPEAFF
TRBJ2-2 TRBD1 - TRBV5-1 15 TGCGCCAGCAGCCTACAGGGGGATAGCACCGGGGAGCTGTTTTTT CASSLQGDSTGELFF
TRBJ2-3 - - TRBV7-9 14 TGTGCCAGCAGCCCTCAGGGTGTCGCAGATACGCAGTATTTT CASSPQGVADTQYF
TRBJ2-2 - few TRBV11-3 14 TGTGCCAGCAGCTTAACACGCTACACCGGGGAGCTGTTTTTT CASSLTRYTGELFF
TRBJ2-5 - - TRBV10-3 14 TGTGCCATCAGTGAGGGCAGGGGAGAAGAGACCCAGTACTTC CAISEGRGEETQYF
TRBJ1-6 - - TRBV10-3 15 TGTGCCATCAGCCGACTGAGCTCCTATAATTCACCCCTCCACTTT CAISRLSSYNSPLHF
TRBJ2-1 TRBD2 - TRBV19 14 TGTGCCAGTAGAAGCGGGGAGAGGGTCAATGAGCAGTTCTTC CASRSGERVNEQFF
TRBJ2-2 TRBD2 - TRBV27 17 TGTGCCAGCAGTTTATCGGAAGCGGGAGGGTTCGCCGGGGAGCTGTTTTTT CASSLSEAGGFAGELFF
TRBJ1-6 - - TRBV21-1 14 TGTGCCAGCATCCCGGGACAGGGAGATTCACCCCTCCACTTT CASIPGQGDSPLHF
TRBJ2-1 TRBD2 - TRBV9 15 TGTGCCAGCAGCGAAAGGACTAGCGCCTACAATGAGCAGTTCTTC CASSERTSAYNEQFF
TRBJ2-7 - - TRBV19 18 TGTGCCAGTAGTATTCGGGTCTGGGGCAGTCCGTCGGCCTACGAGCAGTACTTC CASSIRVWGSPSAYEQYF
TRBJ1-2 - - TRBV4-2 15 TGTGCCAGCAGCGAGCAGGGTACCCTCACCTATGGCTACACCTTC CASSEQGTLTYGYTF
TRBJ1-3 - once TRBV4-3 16 TGCGCCAGCAGCCAAGATACGTGGAGCTCTGGAAACACCATATATTTT CASSQDTWSSGNTIYF
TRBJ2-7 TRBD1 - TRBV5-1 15 TGCGCCAGCAGCTTGGCCGGGACAGGGGTCCACGAGCAGTACTTC CASSLAGTGVHEQYF
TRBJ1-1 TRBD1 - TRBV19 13 TGTGCCAGCAAACAGGGGTGGAGCGGTGAAGCTTTCTTT CASKQGWSGEAFF
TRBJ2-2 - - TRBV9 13 TGTGCCAGCGGAGTCGCGAACACCGGGGAGCTGTTTTTT CASGVANTGELFF
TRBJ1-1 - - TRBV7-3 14 TGTGCCAGCAGCCCTGGGACAAGAGGCTCTGAAGCTTTCTTT CASSPGTRGSEAFF
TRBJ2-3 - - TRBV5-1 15 TGCGCCAGCAGCTTGGCCGGAGGGACGGGAGATACGCAGTATTTT CASSLAGGTGDTQYF
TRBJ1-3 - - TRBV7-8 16 TGTGCCAGCAGCTTTTTAAGCACGGCGGCTGGAAACACCATATATTTT CASSFLSTAAGNTIYF
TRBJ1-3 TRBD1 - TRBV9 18 TGTGCCAGCCCCACCGGGACAGGGGGCGAGAGCTCTGGAAACACCATATATTTT CASPTGTGGESSGNTIYF
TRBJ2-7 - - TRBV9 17 TGTGCCAGCAGCGTAGAAATGGAAACAGACCACCCCTACGAGCAGTACTTC CASSVEMETDHPYEQYF
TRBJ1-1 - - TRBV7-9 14 TGTTCCAGCAGCCGGGGACACCCTAACACTGAAGCTTTCTTT CSSSRGHPNTEAFF
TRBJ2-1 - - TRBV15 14 TGTGCCACCAGCAGCGGGAGTTCCTACAATGAGCAGTTCTTC CATSSGSSYNEQFF
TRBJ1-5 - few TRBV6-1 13 TGTGCCAGCAGTGAAGGGCAAAATCAGCCCCAGCATTTT CASSEGQNQPQHF
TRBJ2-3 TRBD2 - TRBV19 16 TGTGCCAGTAGTCCTCGGACTAGCGGGGGTTCAGATACGCAGTATTTT CASSPRTSGGSDTQYF
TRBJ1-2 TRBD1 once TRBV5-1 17 TGCGCCAGCAGCTCGCAATACATTGGGACAGGGCCCTATGGCTACACCTTC CASSSQYIGTGPYGYTF
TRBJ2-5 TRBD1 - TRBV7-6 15 TGTGCCAGCAGCTTAATGGGACAGGGGAAGGAGACCCAGTACTTC CASSLMGQGKETQYF
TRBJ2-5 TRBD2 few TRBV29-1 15 TGCAGCGTAGACCGGACTAGCGGGGTGCAAGAGACCCAGTACTTC CSVDRTSGVQETQYF
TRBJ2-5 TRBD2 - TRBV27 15 TGTGCCAGCAGTTTAATGGGACTAGCGGGAGAGACCCAGTACTTC CASSLMGLAGETQYF
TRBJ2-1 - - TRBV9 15 TGTGCCAGCAGCCAGGGAGGGGGGGGCCACAATGAGCAGTTCTTC CASSQGGGGHNEQFF
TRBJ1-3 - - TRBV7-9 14 TGTGCCAACAATGACTATGGACTGGCGAACACCATATATTTT CANNDYGLANTIYF